These T cell receptor beta chains were read from a single sample in a study of T cells in Graves' hyperthyroidism and ophthalmopathy. TCRdb called the multiplex PCR reads again in MiXCR, with one record for every CDR3 protein. There are 490,000 or so distinct CDR3 sequences in the sample; 22% occur only once, and approximately 49% lies in the top ten. What was sequenced was blood. These TCRs come from a woman in her sixties or seventies with Graves' ophthalmopathy. Both conserved end residues are part of each CDR3.

V gene: TRBV24-1
CDR3 length: 18
J gene: TRBJ1-5
CDR3 protein: CATSDFRDRPDSNQPQHF

V gene: TRBV11-2
CDR3 length: 15
J gene: TRBJ1-1
CDR3 protein: CASSLEVSLNTEAFF

V gene: TRBV15
CDR3 length: 15
J gene: TRBJ1-2
CDR3 protein: CATSRVGARGQGYTF

V gene: TRBV27
CDR3 length: 17
J gene: TRBJ1-4
CDR3 protein: CASTTRQGALSNEKLFF

V gene: TRBV9
CDR3 length: 17
J gene: TRBJ1-3
CDR3 protein: CASSVDPGTDSGNTIYF

V gene: TRBV12-3/TRBV12-4
CDR3 length: 14
J gene: TRBJ2-7
CDR3 protein: CASSLTGIPYEQYF

V gene: TRBV10-1
CDR3 length: 14
J gene: TRBJ2-3
CDR3 protein: CASSLGTAIDTQYF

V gene: TRBV28
CDR3 length: 16
J gene: TRBJ2-3
CDR3 protein: CASSLLSGRAGDTQYF

V gene: TRBV12-3/TRBV12-4
CDR3 length: 15
J gene: TRBJ2-7
CDR3 protein: CASSLASGSITEQYF

V gene: TRBV20-1
CDR3 length: 17
J gene: TRBJ2-5
CDR3 protein: CSALGTSGSLGAGAQYF

V gene: TRBV5-1
CDR3 length: 15
J gene: TRBJ2-7
CDR3 protein: CASSLGQGNTYEQYF

V gene: TRBV25-1
CDR3 length: 15
J gene: TRBJ2-5
CDR3 protein: CASSEPTEYQETQYF

V gene: TRBV3-1
CDR3 length: 19
J gene: TRBJ2-7
CDR3 protein: CASSLLGTGGVMRFYEQYF

V gene: TRBV6-1
CDR3 length: 15
J gene: TRBJ1-4
CDR3 protein: CASSEVGGRGEKLFF

V gene: TRBV20-1
CDR3 length: 14
J gene: TRBJ1-1
CDR3 protein: CSATTGSRATEAFF

V gene: TRBV3-1
CDR3 length: 15
J gene: TRBJ2-2
CDR3 protein: CASSQWDSLTGELFF

V gene: TRBV7-9
CDR3 length: 12
J gene: TRBJ2-5
CDR3 protein: CASSSNQETQYF

V gene: TRBV4-3
CDR3 length: 17
J gene: TRBJ1-3
CDR3 protein: CASSLRGQVSSGNTIYF

V gene: TRBV20-1
CDR3 length: 13
J gene: TRBJ2-7
CDR3 protein: CSAGPSGLYEQYF

V gene: TRBV3-1
CDR3 length: 15
J gene: TRBJ2-5
CDR3 protein: CASSQGNRVQETQYF

V gene: TRBV7-2
CDR3 length: 16
J gene: TRBJ2-3
CDR3 protein: CASSSWTSGATDTQYF

V gene: TRBV6-2/TRBV6-3
CDR3 length: 15
J gene: TRBJ1-5
CDR3 protein: CASSVDRGFNQPQHF

V gene: TRBV27
CDR3 length: 14
J gene: TRBJ1-6
CDR3 protein: CASSLRSRTSPLHF

V gene: TRBV28
CDR3 length: 15
J gene: TRBJ2-7
CDR3 protein: CASSAGGQTHVEQYF

V gene: TRBV24-1
CDR3 length: 13
J gene: TRBJ1-1
CDR3 protein: CATSANRNTEAFF

V gene: TRBV7-2
CDR3 length: 15
J gene: TRBJ1-2
CDR3 protein: CASSLKRQGGHGYTF

V gene: TRBV6-1
CDR3 length: 15
J gene: TRBJ2-3
CDR3 protein: CASSGTSGSGNTQYF

V gene: TRBV6-2/TRBV6-3
CDR3 length: 17
J gene: TRBJ1-6
CDR3 protein: CASSAEAPSSYNSPLHF

V gene: TRBV11-2
CDR3 length: 13
J gene: TRBJ2-4
CDR3 protein: CASSLADGNIQYF

V gene: TRBV5-1
CDR3 length: 17
J gene: TRBJ1-2
CDR3 protein: CASSLASGASTYYGYTF

V gene: TRBV7-2
CDR3 length: 14
J gene: TRBJ2-1
CDR3 protein: CASSPQQGSGEQFF